Listed below are T cell receptor beta chains from one sample, sequenced in a study of T cells after yellow fever vaccination. TCRdb used MiXCR to reprocess the 5' RACE reads, holding one entry per CDR3 protein. The repertoire consists of 340,000 or so distinct CDR3 sequences, with under 15% occurring once and the leading ten covering roughly 3%. The sample consisted of CD4+ T cells sorted from PBMCs, taken 15 days after the yellow fever booster vaccination. The receptors shown here come from a man aged 18 to 29 who received the YFV17D yellow fever vaccine. Each CDR3 is given with its conserved first and last residue. Fields, in order: CDR3 protein, CDR3 DNA, J gene, clone size, V gene, D gene. A D gene is named only where the DNA matches it firmly. The size of a clone is reported for some rows only, either as once, few or many, or as a class for expanded clones.

CDR3 protein: CASSLAGGSSPLHF
CDR3 DNA: TGTGCCAGCAGCTTAGCCGGGGGGAGTTCACCCCTCCACTTT
J gene: TRBJ1-6
clone size: -
V gene: TRBV7-3
D gene: -

CDR3 protein: CASNDGQGRKLFF
CDR3 DNA: TGTGCCAGCAACGACGGGCAGGGCCGAAAACTGTTTTTT
J gene: TRBJ1-4
clone size: few
V gene: TRBV6-5
D gene: -

CDR3 protein: CAISTGTGPNQPQHF
CDR3 DNA: TGTGCCATCAGTACCGGGACAGGTCCCAATCAGCCCCAGCATTTT
J gene: TRBJ1-5
clone size: -
V gene: TRBV10-3
D gene: TRBD1

CDR3 protein: CASSVRVAGDTGELFF
CDR3 DNA: TGTGCCAGCAGCGTAAGGGTAGCGGGGGACACCGGGGAGCTGTTTTTT
J gene: TRBJ2-2
clone size: -
V gene: TRBV7-6
D gene: TRBD2

CDR3 protein: CASSEEAYYGYTF
CDR3 DNA: TGTGCCAGCAGTGAAGAGGCCTACTATGGCTACACCTTC
J gene: TRBJ1-2
clone size: many
V gene: TRBV6-1
D gene: -

CDR3 protein: CASTEIGNSPLHF
CDR3 DNA: TGTGCCAGCACTGAGATCGGTAATTCACCCCTCCACTTT
J gene: TRBJ1-6
clone size: -
V gene: TRBV6-1
D gene: -

CDR3 protein: CASSYSSPYYGYTF
CDR3 DNA: TGTGCCAGCAGTTACTCGAGTCCGTACTATGGCTACACCTTC
J gene: TRBJ1-2
clone size: few
V gene: TRBV6-5
D gene: -

CDR3 protein: CASSRQGLNGYTF
CDR3 DNA: TGTGCCAGTAGTCGACAGGGTTTGAATGGCTACACCTTC
J gene: TRBJ1-2
clone size: -
V gene: TRBV19
D gene: TRBD1

CDR3 protein: CASSEPRQRDSPLHF
CDR3 DNA: TGTGCCAGCAGCGAGCCCCGACAGAGGGATTCACCCCTCCACTTT
J gene: TRBJ1-6
clone size: -
V gene: TRBV9
D gene: -

CDR3 protein: CASSFRGQGAGQPQHF
CDR3 DNA: TGTGCCAGCAGCTTCCGGGGACAGGGGGCAGGTCAGCCCCAGCATTTT
J gene: TRBJ1-5
clone size: -
V gene: TRBV7-2
D gene: TRBD1

CDR3 protein: CASSFGQAVSGNTIYF
CDR3 DNA: TGTGCCAGCAGTTTTGGTCAAGCCGTCTCTGGAAACACCATATATTTT
J gene: TRBJ1-3
clone size: -
V gene: TRBV28
D gene: -

CDR3 protein: CSGCTDTQYF
CDR3 DNA: TGCAGCGGATGCACAGATACGCAGTATTTT
J gene: TRBJ2-3
clone size: -
V gene: TRBV29-1
D gene: -

CDR3 protein: CASSYTTGASTDTQYF
CDR3 DNA: TGTGCCAGCTCCTACACGACAGGGGCGAGCACAGATACGCAGTATTTT
J gene: TRBJ2-3
clone size: few
V gene: TRBV2
D gene: TRBD1

CDR3 protein: CASSQDFWDRGPNEQFF
CDR3 DNA: TGTGCCAGCAGCCAAGATTTTTGGGACAGGGGACCGAATGAGCAGTTCTTC
J gene: TRBJ2-1
clone size: few
V gene: TRBV14
D gene: TRBD1

CDR3 protein: CASSPPAGGPNIQYF
CDR3 DNA: TGTGCCAGCAGTCCCCCTGCCGGGGGACCAAACATTCAGTACTTC
J gene: TRBJ2-4
clone size: few
V gene: TRBV28
D gene: -

CDR3 protein: CASSREGINTEAFF
CDR3 DNA: TGTGCCAGCAGCCGGGAGGGTATAAACACTGAAGCTTTCTTT
J gene: TRBJ1-1
clone size: many
V gene: TRBV3-1
D gene: -

CDR3 protein: CASSLEGGPIQETQYF
CDR3 DNA: TGTGCCAGCAGCTTAGAGGGGGGGCCCATTCAAGAGACCCAGTACTTC
J gene: TRBJ2-5
clone size: few
V gene: TRBV11-2
D gene: -

CDR3 protein: CATSGVPGQGDQPQHF
CDR3 DNA: TGTGCCACCAGTGGGGTTCCGGGACAGGGCGATCAGCCCCAGCATTTT
J gene: TRBJ1-5
clone size: few
V gene: TRBV24-1
D gene: TRBD1

CDR3 protein: CASTRDRAGTIYF
CDR3 DNA: TGTGCCAGCACCAGGGACAGGGCTGGCACCATATATTTT
J gene: TRBJ1-3
clone size: -
V gene: TRBV2
D gene: TRBD1

CDR3 protein: CASSYRREDDEQFF
CDR3 DNA: TGTGCCAGCAGTTACCGGCGGGAGGACGATGAGCAGTTCTTC
J gene: TRBJ2-1
clone size: few
V gene: TRBV6-2/TRBV6-3
D gene: TRBD2

CDR3 protein: CASSPRGDQPKHF
CDR3 DNA: TGTGCCAGCAGCCCAAGAGGAGATCAGCCCAAGCATTTT
J gene: TRBJ1-5
clone size: -
V gene: TRBV7-9
D gene: -

CDR3 protein: CASTLAGQETQYF
CDR3 DNA: TGCGCCAGCACACTAGCGGGACAAGAGACCCAGTACTTC
J gene: TRBJ2-5
clone size: few
V gene: TRBV10-2
D gene: TRBD2